The clone carrying this T cell receptor (beta chain) was recorded once. The target antigen is unknown. Germline CDR1 reads SQVTM; CDR2 reads ANQGSEA. The CDR3 runs 13 residues. V lost 6 bases to trimming and J lost 7 bases; unmatched junction nucleotides: 7. The sample comes from a study of OX40 agonist ivuxolimab in advanced cancers. Across the whole study: Hepatocellular carcinoma, melanoma, renal cell or head and neck cancer occurred in dose-escalation patients. Points from the study as a whole: Among expanded peripheral T cells, antigen specificity went undetermined.

Profiling relied on immunoSEQ multiplex PCR, and the TCRdb table lists in-frame clones only, not all of them. The table lists around 80,000 clones, approximately 90% of them singletons. People who had autoimmune disease history or systemic immunosuppression were excluded. The timepoints at which blood was sampled were baseline, cycle 4 day 1, and cycle 7 day 1. Sequenced material: CD4+ or CD8+ T cells sorted from blood, taken in a trial of the OX40 agonist ivuxolimab. This TCR derives from an adult with an advanced solid tumor such as melanoma, head and neck, liver or kidney cancer. The V gene is TRBV29-1, the J gene TRBJ1-4; TRBD1 agrees at 8 bases. CDR3 DNA: TGCAGCGTCGCCAGGGGGCGAGGTGAAAAACTGTTTTTT. Its translation is CSVARGRGEKLFF.